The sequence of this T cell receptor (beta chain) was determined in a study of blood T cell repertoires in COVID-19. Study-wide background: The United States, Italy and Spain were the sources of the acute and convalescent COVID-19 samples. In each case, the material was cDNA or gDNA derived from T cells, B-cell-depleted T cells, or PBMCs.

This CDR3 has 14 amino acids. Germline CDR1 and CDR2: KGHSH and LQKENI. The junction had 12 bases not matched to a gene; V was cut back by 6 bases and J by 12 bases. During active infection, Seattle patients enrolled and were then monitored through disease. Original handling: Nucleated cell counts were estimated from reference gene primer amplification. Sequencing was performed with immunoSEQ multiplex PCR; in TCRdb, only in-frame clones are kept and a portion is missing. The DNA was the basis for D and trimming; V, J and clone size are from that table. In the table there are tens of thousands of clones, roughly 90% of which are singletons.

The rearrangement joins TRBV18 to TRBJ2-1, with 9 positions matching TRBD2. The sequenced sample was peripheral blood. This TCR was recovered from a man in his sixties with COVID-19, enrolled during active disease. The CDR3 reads CASSPSGIGVAQFF. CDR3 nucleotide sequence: TGTGCCAGCTCCCCTAGCGGGATCGGGGTTGCGCAGTTCTTC.